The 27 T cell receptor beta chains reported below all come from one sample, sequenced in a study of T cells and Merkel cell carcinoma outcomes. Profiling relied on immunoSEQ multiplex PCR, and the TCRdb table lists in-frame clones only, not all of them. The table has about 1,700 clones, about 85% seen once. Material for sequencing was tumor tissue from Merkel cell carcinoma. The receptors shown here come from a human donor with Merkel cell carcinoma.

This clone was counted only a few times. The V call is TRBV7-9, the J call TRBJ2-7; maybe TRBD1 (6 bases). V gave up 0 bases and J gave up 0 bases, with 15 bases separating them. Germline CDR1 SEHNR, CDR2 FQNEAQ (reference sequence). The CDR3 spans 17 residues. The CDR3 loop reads CASSLAGLRGNSYEQYF. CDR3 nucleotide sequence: TGTGCCAGCAGCTTAGCGGGTCTGAGGGGGAACTCCTACGAGCAGTACTTC.

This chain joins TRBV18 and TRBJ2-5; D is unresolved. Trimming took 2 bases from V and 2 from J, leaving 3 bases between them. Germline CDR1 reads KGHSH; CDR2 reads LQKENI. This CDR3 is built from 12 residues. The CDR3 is CASSPTQETQYF. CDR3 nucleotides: TGTGCCAGCTCACCAACGCAAGAGACCCAGTACTTC.

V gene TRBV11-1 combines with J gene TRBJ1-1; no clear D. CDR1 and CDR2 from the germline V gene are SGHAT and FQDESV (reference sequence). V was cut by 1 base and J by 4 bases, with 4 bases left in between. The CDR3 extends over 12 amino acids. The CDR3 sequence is CASSLGVTEAFF. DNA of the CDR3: TGTGCCAGCAGCTTAGGGGTCACTGAAGCTTTCTTT.

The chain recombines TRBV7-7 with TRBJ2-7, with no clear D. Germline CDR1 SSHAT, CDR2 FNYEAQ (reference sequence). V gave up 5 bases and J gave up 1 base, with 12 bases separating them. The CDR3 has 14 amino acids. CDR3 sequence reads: CASSLSHGSYEQYF. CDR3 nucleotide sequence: TGTGCCAGCAGCCTCTCCCACGGATCCTACGAGCAGTACTTC.

The CDR3 DNA follows: TGTGCCAGCTCACTTGAGACTAGCGGGACAAGCTCCTACAATGAGCAGTTCTTC. Residues: CASSLETSGTSSYNEQFF. The chain has TRBV18 and TRBJ2-1; the match to TRBD2 covers 11 bases. V trimming: 4 bases; J trimming: 0 bases; junction bases outside the gene matches: 8. The germline V gene has CDR1 KGHSH and CDR2 LQKENI. This CDR3 has 18 residues. Full variable domain (rest looked up from reference TRBV18 and TRBJ2-1): NAGVMQNPRHLVRRRGQEARLRCSPMKGHSHVYWYRQLPEEGLKFMVYLQKENIIDESGMPKERFSAEFPKEGPSILRIQQVVRGDSAAYFCASSLETSGTSSYNEQFFGPGTRLTVL.

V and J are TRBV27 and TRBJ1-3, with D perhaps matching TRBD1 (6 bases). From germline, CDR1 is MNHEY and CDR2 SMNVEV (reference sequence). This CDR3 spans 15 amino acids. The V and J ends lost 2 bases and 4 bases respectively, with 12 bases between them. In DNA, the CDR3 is TGTGCCAGCAGTTTACAGGGGACTTTCGGAAACACCATATATTTT. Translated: CASSLQGTFGNTIYF.

The CDR3 protein is CASSLMHGRNYGYTF. CDR3 sequence (DNA): TGTGCCAGCAGCTTAATGCACGGGAGGAACTATGGCTACACCTTC. The rearrangement uses TRBV7-9 and TRBJ1-2; D ambiguous. V lost 2 bases and J lost 2, with 12 bases in between. The CDR3 runs to 15 residues. The germline V gene has CDR1 SEHNR and CDR2 FQNEAQ (reference sequence).

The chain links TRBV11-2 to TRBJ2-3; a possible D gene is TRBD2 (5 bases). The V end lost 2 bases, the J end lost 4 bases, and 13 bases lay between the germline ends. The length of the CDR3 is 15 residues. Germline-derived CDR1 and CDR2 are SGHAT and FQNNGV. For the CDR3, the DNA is TGTGCCAGCAGCTTAAGAGAGGGTGGGGCAGATACGCAGTATTTT. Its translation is CASSLREGGADTQYF. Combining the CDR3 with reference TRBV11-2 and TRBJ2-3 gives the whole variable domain EAGVAQSPRYKIIEKRQSVAFWCNPISGHATLYWYQQILGQGPKLLIQFQNNGVVDDSQLPKDRFSAERLKGVDSTLKIQPAKLEDSAVYLCASSLREGGADTQYFGPGTRLTVL.

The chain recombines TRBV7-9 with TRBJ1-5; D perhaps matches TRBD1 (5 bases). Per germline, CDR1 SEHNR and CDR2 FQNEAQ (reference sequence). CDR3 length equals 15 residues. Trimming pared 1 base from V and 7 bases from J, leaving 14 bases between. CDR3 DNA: TGTGCCAGCAGCTTAGAGGGACCGGTAAACCAGCCCCAGCATTTT. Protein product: CASSLEGPVNQPQHF.

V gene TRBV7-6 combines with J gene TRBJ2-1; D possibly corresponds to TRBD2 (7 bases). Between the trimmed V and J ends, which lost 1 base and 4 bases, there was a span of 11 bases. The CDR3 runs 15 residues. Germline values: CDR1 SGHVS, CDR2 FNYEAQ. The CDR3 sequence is CASSLEAGAYNEQFF. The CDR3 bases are TGTGCCAGCAGCTTAGAGGCGGGGGCGTACAATGAGCAGTTCTTC.

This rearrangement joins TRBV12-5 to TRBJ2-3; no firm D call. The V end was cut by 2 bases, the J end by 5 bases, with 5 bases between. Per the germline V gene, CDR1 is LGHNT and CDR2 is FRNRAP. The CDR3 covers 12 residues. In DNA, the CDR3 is TGTGCTAGTGGTTTGAACGGAGATACGCAGTATTTT. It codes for CASGLNGDTQYF. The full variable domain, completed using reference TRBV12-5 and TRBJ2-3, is DARVTQTPRHKVTEMGQEVTMRCQPILGHNTVFWYRQTMMQGLELLAYFRNRAPLDDSGMPKDRFSAEMPDATLATLKIQPSEPRDSAVYFCASGLNGDTQYFGPGTRLTVL.

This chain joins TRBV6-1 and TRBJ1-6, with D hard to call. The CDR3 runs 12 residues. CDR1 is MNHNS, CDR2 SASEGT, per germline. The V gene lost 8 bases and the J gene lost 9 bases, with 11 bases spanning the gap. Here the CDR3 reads CASRGNGSPLHF. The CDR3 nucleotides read TGTGCCAGCCGGGGAAACGGTTCACCCCTCCACTTT.

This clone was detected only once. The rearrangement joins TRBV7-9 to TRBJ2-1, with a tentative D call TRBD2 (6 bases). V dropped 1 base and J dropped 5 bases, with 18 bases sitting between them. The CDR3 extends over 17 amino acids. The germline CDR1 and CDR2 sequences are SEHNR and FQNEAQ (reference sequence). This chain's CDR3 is CASSLVGLRGSDNEQFF. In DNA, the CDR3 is TGTGCCAGCAGCTTAGTAGGGCTCCGGGGGTCTGACAATGAGCAGTTCTTC.

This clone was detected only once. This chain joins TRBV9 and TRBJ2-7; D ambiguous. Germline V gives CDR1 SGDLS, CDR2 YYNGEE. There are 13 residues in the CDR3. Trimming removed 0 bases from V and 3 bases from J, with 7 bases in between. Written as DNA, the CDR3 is TGTGCCAGCAGCGTAGACGGGCACTACGAGCAGTACTTC. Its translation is CASSVDGHYEQYF.

The CDR3 DNA reads as TGCGCCAGCAGCCAAGAGCAGGGGCGCGGCTATGGCTACACCTTC. It specifies CASSQEQGRGYGYTF. The rearrangement uses TRBV4-3 and TRBJ1-2, with TRBD1 as a possible D gene (6 bases). Trimming left V 0 bases short and J 4 bases short, with 12 bases between. CDR3 size: 15 residues. From germline, CDR1 is LGHNA and CDR2 YSLEER.

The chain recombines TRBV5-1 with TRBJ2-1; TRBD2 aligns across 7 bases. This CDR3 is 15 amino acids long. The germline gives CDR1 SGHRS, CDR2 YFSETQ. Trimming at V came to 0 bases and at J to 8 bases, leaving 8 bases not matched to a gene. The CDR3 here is CASSLASGGRDEQFF. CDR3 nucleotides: TGCGCCAGCAGCTTGGCTAGCGGAGGCCGCGATGAGCAGTTCTTC.

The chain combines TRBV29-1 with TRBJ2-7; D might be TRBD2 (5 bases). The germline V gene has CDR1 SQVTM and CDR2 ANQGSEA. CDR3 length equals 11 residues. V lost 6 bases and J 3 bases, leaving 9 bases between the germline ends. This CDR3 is CSVGDVYEQYF. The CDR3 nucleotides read TGCAGCGTCGGGGATGTCTACGAGCAGTACTTC.

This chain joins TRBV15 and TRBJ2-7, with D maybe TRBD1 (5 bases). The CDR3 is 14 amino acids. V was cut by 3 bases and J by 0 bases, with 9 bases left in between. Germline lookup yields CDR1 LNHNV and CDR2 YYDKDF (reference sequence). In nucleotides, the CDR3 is TGTGCCACCAGCAGCAGGGCGAGCTCCTACGAGCAGTACTTC. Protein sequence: CATSSRASSYEQYF.

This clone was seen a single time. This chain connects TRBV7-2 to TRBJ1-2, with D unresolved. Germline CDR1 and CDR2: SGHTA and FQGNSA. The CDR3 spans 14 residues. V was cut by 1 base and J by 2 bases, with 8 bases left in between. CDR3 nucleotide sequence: TGTGCCAGCAGCTTAGGGGCAGAGAACTATGGCTACACCTTC. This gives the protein CASSLGAENYGYTF. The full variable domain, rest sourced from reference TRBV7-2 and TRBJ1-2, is GAGVSQSPSNKVTEKGKDVELRCDPISGHTALYWYRQSLGQGLEFLIYFQGNSAPDKSGLPSDRFSAERTGGSVSTLTIQRTQQEDSAVYLCASSLGAENYGYTFGSGTRLTVV.

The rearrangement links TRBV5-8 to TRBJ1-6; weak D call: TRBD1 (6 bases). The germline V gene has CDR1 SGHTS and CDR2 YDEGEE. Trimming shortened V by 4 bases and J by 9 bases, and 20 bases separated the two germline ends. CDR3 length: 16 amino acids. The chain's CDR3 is CASSPRGSGARSPLHF. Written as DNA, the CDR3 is TGTGCCAGCAGCCCCCGGGGGTCGGGGGCTCGTTCACCCCTCCACTTT.

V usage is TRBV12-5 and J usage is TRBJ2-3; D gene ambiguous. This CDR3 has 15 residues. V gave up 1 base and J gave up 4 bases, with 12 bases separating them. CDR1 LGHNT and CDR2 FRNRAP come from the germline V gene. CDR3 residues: CASGLAQLGADTQYF. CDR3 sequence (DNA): TGTGCTAGTGGTTTGGCCCAGCTGGGCGCAGATACGCAGTATTTT. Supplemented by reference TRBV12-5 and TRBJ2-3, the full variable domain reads DARVTQTPRHKVTEMGQEVTMRCQPILGHNTVFWYRQTMMQGLELLAYFRNRAPLDDSGMPKDRFSAEMPDATLATLKIQPSEPRDSAVYFCASGLAQLGADTQYFGPGTRLTVL.

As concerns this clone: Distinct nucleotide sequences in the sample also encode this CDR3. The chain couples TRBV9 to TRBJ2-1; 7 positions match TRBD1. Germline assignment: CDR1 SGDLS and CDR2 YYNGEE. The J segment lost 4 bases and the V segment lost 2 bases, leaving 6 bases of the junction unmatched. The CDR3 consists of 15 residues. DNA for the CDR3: TGTGCCAGCAGCGTCGAAGGACAGGTATACAATGAGCAGTTCTTC. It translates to CASSVEGQVYNEQFF.

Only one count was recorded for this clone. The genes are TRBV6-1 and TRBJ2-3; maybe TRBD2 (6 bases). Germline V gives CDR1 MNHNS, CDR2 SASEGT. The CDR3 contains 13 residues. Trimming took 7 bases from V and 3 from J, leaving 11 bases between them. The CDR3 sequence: CASIISGTDTQYF. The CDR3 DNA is TGTGCCAGCATTATAAGCGGGACAGATACGCAGTATTTT.

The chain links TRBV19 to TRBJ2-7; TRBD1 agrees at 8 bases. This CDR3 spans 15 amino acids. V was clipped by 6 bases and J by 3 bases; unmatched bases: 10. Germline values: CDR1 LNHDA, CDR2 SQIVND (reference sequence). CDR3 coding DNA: TGTGCCAGTAGGCTAACAGGGGGATCGGGCTACGAGCAGTACTTC. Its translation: CASRLTGGSGYEQYF.

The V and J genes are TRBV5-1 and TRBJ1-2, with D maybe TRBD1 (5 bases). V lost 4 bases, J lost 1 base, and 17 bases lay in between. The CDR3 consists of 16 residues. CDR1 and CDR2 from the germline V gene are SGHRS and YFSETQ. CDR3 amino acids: CASSTNPGTVNYGYTF. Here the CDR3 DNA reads TGCGCCAGCAGCACAAACCCCGGGACTGTTAACTATGGCTACACCTTC.

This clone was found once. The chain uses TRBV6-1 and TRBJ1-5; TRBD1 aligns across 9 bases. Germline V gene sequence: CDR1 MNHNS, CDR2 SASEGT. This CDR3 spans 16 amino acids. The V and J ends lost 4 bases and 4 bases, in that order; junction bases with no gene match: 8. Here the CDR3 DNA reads TGTGCCAGCAGTGTCCGGGACAGGGCCTTTAATCAGCCCCAGCATTTT. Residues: CASSVRDRAFNQPQHF.

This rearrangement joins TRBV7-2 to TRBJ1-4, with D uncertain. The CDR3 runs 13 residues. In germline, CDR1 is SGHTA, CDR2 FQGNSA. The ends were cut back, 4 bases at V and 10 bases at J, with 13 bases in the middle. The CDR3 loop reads CASSSAQRVKLFF. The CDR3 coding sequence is TGTGCCAGCAGCTCCGCTCAGAGGGTAAAACTGTTTTTT.